This entry is about one TCR beta chain. No cognate antigen has been identified for it. No much larger clone is present one base from it, and per-base qualities are unavailable. This sample was included in a study of regulatory dendritic cells for organ transplantation listed by TCRdb under 2017. Concerning the study at large: Monocytes were cultured with vitamin D3 on days 0 and 4 and with IL-10 on day 4 to generate regulatory dendritic cells. On day 6, LPS was added to the DC cultures to test how the DCs responded to a strong maturation-inducing agent. TCRbeta repertoires were sequenced from sorted naive and memory CD4+ and CD8+ T cells before and after allostimulation with regulatory or mature dendritic cells.

TCRbeta CDR3 regions were amplified by multiplexed two-step PCR using Vbeta-specific forward primers and Jbeta-specific reverse primers. Through the immunoSEQ service, the TCRbeta libraries were run on an Illumina instrument for sequencing. As for the authors' bioinformatics: IMGT annotation was used to assign V, D and J genes, and synthetic CDR3 analogues were used to correct counts for multiplex PCR bias. In the immunoSEQ Analyzer, repertoire clonality was calculated as one minus normalized Shannon entropy. Whether a clone counted as expanded was decided by Fisher's exact test with Benjamini-Hochberg false discovery rate control and a two-tailed cutoff of P<0.01. TCRdb retrieved this table from immuneACCESS and kept in-frame rearrangements only. Not all clones are present; in checked studies, unresolved V genes account for under half, and no reason is known for the remainder. That table is the source of V, J and clone size, and D and trimming were worked out from the DNA. This sample comprises more than 9,500 clones, 62% of them detected only once. 0.9% to 1.5% of the sample is held by the ten biggest clonotypes.

Sorted T cell subsets were CFSE-labeled and co-cultured for roughly 5 days with allogeneic regulatory or mature dendritic cells at a 1:10 DC:T ratio. FACS was used to sort naive T cells as CD45RA+ cells and memory T cells as CD45RO+ CD4+ or CD8+ cells. Two healthy control subjects provided the T cells used for TCR sequencing. The Qiagen DNeasy Blood & Tissue Kit was used for extraction of genomic DNA. What the authors observed across the whole study: Allostimulation expanded memory CD8+ clones in both subjects, but regulatory dendritic cells appeared to induce more limited expansion than mature dendritic cells. Sequencing was done in only a couple of subjects, and the authors reported considerable heterogeneity between individuals in the alloreactive memory CD8+ T cell pool. Naive CD4+ and CD8+ T cells showed highly diverse repertoires, whereas memory cells were less diverse and memory CD8+ cells were the most oligoclonal. Among the resting subsets, the most alloreactive TCR clonotypes were found in memory CD8+ T cells.

The sample consisted of naive CD8+ T cells from blood cultured with dendritic cells. The sample's cell subset or site label, in plain terms: CD45RA+ naive T cells. The sequence came from a human donor in good health.

The CDR3 loop reads CASSMRKSSYNEQFF. The DNA reads as follows: TGTGCCAGTAGTATGAGGAAGAGCTCCTACAATGAGCAGTTCTTC. Here the chain combines TRBV19 and TRBJ2-1; the D gene remains uncertain. The CDR1 and CDR2 encoded by the germline V gene (reference sequence) are LNHDA and SQIVND. Counted from cysteine to phenylalanine, this CDR3 has 15 amino acids. Only the CDR3 DNA is retained, 45 bases long and in frame from the first base. V gives up 3 bases and J gives up 0 bases, and the segment between their germline ends measures 9 bases.